This T cell receptor (beta chain) was profiled in a study of PD-1 blockade in classical Hodgkin lymphoma (dated by TCRdb to the early 2020s). Looking at the study overall: Nivolumab dosing was 3 mg/kg intravenously every 2 weeks, continuing until either disease progression or unacceptable toxicity. The study used TCR beta sequencing and CyTOF to define a peripheral blood immune signature of response to PD-1 blockade in classical Hodgkin lymphoma.

The Qiagen DNeasy kit was used to extract genomic DNA both from unsorted PBMCs and from the negatively selected CD4+ and CD8+ fractions. Amplification of TCR beta CDR3 regions was done by immunoSEQ multiplex PCR with primers that anneal to V and J segments. A synthetic immune receptor repertoire was used to minimize amplification bias, and any residual bias was removed computationally once sequencing was done. Processing in the source paper ran as follows. Repertoire diversity was quantified as the Shannon entropy index using custom Python scripts. Unsorted, CD4+ and CD8+ repertoires were examined separately, except in combined analyses, for which CD4+ and CD8+ sequences were merged in silico. Clonal expansion was defined as a frequency increase of at least 2-fold after treatment compared with C1D1, and clones undetected at baseline were assigned a pseudocount of 0.5. Clones with 0 or 1 copy at C1D1 were defined as singleton clones, while clones with 2 or more copies were defined as non-singleton clones. Clones expanded in unsorted samples were annotated as CD4+, CD8+ or unknown by matching protein sequences in sorted samples from the same patient. Wilcoxon tests on paired samples were used to test changes in diversity from C1D1 to C4D1. Held by TCRdb, this immuneACCESS table contains in-frame sequences only and omits some clones. Under half of the omission traces to an unresolved V gene where checked; the cause of the rest is unknown. That table is the source of V, J and clone size, and D and trimming were worked out from the DNA. In all, the sample holds about 92,000 clones, and over 80% of those were seen once. Together, the top ten hold around 15% of the sample.

For this clone: Its antigen is currently not known. No much larger clone is present one base from it, and per-base qualities are unavailable.

Trimming takes 3 bases from V and 1 base from J, and the germline ends sit 10 bases apart. The CDR3 runs 15 amino acids, cysteine and phenylalanine included. Of the read, only the CDR3 DNA is kept; its 45 bases are in frame from base 1. The germline V gene (reference sequence) specifies LNHDA as CDR1 and SQIVND as CDR2. The time point label for this specimen denotes: cycle 4 day 1 (C4D1), after five to seven weeks of nivolumab. Every trial patient had relapsed following autologous stem cell transplantation, and prior brentuximab vedotin exposure was what differed among cohorts A, B and C. The trial cohort comprised 60 or so patients with relapsed/refractory classical Hodgkin lymphoma whose best overall responses were complete response, partial response or progressive disease. Trial patients were treated with single-agent nivolumab in the multi-cohort phase II CheckMate 205 trial. An independent review committee assessed best overall response by applying the 2007 International Working Group response criteria. Trial PBMCs were collected immediately before nivolumab initiation (C1D1) and during therapy at cycle 2 day 1 and cycle 4 day 1. Peripheral blood was collected in 8 mL Vacutainer Cell Preparation Tubes, from which PBMCs were isolated by centrifugation and then cryopreserved.

General study outcomes and caveats: Baseline TCR diversity was reported to be lower in newly diagnosed patients than in healthy donors, and even lower in relapsed/refractory patients. A significant rise by C4D1 was seen in CD4+ but not CD8+ TCR diversity (p=0.0027 vs p=0.16), with the rise being most apparent in complete responders (p=0.02). Only a single clinical trial cohort was studied, and what caused the repertoire differences, possibly disease activity or prior therapy, remained undefined. Among trial patients, those achieving complete response had baseline diversity similar to that of newly diagnosed patients, while diversity was significantly lower in partial responders and progressors. Patients starting nivolumab less than 1 year after ASCT had lower diversity and were excluded from later analyses to avoid confounding by immune reconstitution.

Source: peripheral blood mononuclear cells (PBMCs), taken before the fourth cycle of nivolumab. The source is a human donor with classical Hodgkin lymphoma. The V and J genes are TRBV19 and TRBJ1-3, with the D gene call left open. The CDR3 loop reads CASSIDLGSGNTIYF. The DNA sequence is as follows: TGTGCCAGTAGTATCGACCTAGGATCTGGAAACACCATATATTTT.